This TCR beta chain was sequenced during a study of CD4+ T cells in melanoma. Method: immunoSEQ multiplex PCR; TCRdb's copy keeps in-frame clones and lacks some. The table lists 15,000 to 20,000 clones, less than 85% of them singletons, with roughly 12% in the top ten. Findings and caveats of the study: A reported correlation linked neoantigen-specific CD4+ T cells to CD8+, macrophage and B cell function. Reportedly, melanoma neoantigen-specific CD4+ T cells showed varied differentiation states.

To note about this clone: Its antigen is still unknown.

The TCR originated in a human donor with melanoma. Sequenced: cells from a culture (not recorded whether cultured in vitro).

The CDR3 DNA sequence: TGTGCCAGCAGCCAAGTTAGGGAGACCCAGTACTTC. Amino acids: CASSQVRETQYF. This chain uses TRBV5-4 with TRBJ2-5; no reliable D call. The germline V and J ends were trimmed by 4 bases and 5 bases, with 9 bases remaining between them. The CDR3 contains 12 residues. CDR1 is SGHNT and CDR2 is YYREEE in the germline V gene (reference sequence).